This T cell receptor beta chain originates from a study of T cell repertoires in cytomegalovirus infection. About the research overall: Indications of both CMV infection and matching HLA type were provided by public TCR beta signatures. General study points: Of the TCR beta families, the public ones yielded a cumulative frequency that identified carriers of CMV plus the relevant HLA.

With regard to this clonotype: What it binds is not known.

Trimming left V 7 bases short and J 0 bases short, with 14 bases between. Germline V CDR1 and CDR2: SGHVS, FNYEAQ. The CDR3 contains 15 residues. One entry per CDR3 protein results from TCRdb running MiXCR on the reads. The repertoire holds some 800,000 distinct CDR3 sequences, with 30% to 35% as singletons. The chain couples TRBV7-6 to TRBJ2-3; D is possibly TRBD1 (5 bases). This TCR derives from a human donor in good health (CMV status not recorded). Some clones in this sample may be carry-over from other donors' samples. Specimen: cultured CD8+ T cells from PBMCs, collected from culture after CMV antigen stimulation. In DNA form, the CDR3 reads TGTGCCAGCACCCTCGCTGGGGCCAGCACAGATACGCAGTATTTT. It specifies CASTLAGASTDTQYF.